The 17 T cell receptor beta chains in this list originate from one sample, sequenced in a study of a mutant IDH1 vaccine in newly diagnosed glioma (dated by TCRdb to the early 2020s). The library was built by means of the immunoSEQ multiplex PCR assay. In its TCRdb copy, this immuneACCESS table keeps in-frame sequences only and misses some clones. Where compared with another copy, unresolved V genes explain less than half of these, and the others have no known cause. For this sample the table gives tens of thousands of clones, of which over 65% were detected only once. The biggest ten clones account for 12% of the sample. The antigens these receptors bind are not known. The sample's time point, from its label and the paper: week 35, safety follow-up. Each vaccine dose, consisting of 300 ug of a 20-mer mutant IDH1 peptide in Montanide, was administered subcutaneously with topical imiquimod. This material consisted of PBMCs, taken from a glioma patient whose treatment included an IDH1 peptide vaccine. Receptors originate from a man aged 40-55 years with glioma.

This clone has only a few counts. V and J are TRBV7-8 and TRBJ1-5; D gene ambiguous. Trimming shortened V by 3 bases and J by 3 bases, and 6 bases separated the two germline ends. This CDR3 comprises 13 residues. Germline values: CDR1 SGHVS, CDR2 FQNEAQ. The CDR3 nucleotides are TGTGCCAGCAGCTTGGGCACCAATCAGCCCCAGCATTTT. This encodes CASSLGTNQPQHF.

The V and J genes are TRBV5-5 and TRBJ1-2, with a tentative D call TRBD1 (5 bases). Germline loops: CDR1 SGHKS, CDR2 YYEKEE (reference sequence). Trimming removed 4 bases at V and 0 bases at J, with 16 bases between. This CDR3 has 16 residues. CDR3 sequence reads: CASSKTPQGANYGYTF. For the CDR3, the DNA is TGTGCCAGCAGCAAAACCCCCCAGGGAGCTAACTATGGCTACACCTTC.

CDR3 loop: CASTATFGRNTIYF. CDR3 sequence (DNA): TGTGCCAGCACCGCCACATTCGGCCGAAACACCATATATTTT. The rearrangement joins TRBV2 to TRBJ1-3; D uncertain. Germline CDR1 reads SNHLY; CDR2 reads FYNNEI. This CDR3 has 14 amino acids. Trimming left V 7 bases short and J 5 bases short, with 15 bases between.

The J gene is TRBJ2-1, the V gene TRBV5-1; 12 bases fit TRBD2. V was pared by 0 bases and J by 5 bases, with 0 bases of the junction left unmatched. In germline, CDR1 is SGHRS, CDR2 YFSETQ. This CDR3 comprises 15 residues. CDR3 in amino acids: CASSLGLAGDNEQFF. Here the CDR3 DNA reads TGCGCCAGCAGCTTGGGACTAGCGGGAGACAATGAGCAGTTCTTC.

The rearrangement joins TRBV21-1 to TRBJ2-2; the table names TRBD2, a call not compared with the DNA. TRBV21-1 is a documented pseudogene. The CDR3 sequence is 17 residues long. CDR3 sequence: CASYFNSGRQNTGELFF. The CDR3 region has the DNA TGTGCCAGCTACTTCAATAGCGGGAGGCAGAACACCGGGGAGCTGTTTTTT.

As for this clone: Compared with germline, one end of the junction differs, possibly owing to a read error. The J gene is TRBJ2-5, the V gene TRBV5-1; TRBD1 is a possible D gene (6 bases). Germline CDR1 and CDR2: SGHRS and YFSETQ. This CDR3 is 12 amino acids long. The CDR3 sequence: CASRNWTVSENF. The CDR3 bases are TGCGCCAGCAGAAACTGGACAGTCTCCGAGAACTTC.

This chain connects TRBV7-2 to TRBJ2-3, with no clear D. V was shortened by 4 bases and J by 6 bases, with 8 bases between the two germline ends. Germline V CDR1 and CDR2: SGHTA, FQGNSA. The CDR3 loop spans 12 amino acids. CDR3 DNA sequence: TGTGCCAGCAGCTCCACCTCGGATACGCAGTATTTT. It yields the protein CASSSTSDTQYF.

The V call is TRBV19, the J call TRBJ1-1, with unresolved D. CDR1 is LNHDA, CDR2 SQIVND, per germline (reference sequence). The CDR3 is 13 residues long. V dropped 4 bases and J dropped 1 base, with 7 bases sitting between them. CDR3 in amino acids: CASSTQGNTEAFF. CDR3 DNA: TGTGCCAGTAGTACCCAAGGGAACACTGAAGCTTTCTTT.

The CDR3, as DNA: TGTGCCAGCAGTGATTCCTATCGGACAGGGATCGGGGAGACCCAGTACTTC. Its translation: CASSDSYRTGIGETQYF. The chain has TRBV6-1 and TRBJ2-5; 8 nucleotides align to TRBD1. The CDR3 has 17 residues. V lost 3 bases and J lost 5; bases outside the gene matches: 14. Germline CDR1 is MNHNS and CDR2 is SASEGT.

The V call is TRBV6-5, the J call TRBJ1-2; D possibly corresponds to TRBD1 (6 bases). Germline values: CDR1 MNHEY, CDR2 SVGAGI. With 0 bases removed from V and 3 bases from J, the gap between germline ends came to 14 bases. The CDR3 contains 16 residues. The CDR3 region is CASSYSRQGRDYGYTF. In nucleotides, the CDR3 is TGTGCCAGCAGTTACTCGAGGCAGGGGCGCGACTATGGCTACACCTTC.

The CDR3 sequence: CASSRGARAPLHF. Here the CDR3 DNA reads TGTGCCAGCAGTAGGGGGGCCCGGGCACCCCTCCACTTT. The chain couples TRBV6-6 to TRBJ1-6; tentative D call: TRBD1 (6 bases). Germline loops: CDR1 MNHNY, CDR2 SVGAGI (reference sequence). The CDR3 spans 13 residues. The V gene lost 5 bases and the J gene lost 11 bases, with 13 bases spanning the gap.

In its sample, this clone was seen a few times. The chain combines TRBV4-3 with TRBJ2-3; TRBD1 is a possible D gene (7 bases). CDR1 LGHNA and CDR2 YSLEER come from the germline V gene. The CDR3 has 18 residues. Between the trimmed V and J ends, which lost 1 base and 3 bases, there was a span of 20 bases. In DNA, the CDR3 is TGCGCCAGCAGCCAAGCTGCAGGGGGGCCCCTAAAGACAGATACGCAGTATTTT. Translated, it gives CASSQAAGGPLKTDTQYF.

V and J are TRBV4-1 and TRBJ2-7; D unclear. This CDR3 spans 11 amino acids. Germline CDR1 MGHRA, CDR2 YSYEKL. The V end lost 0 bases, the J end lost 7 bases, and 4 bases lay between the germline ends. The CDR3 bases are TGCGCCAGCAGCCAAGAGGGGGAGCAGTACTTC. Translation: CASSQEGEQYF.

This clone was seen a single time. CDR3 in amino acids: CASSLEAPSSSYNEQFF. The CDR3 DNA sequence: TGTGCCAGCAGCTTAGAGGCCCCGTCCAGCTCCTACAATGAGCAGTTCTTC. The rearrangement joins TRBV7-6 to TRBJ2-1; D gene ambiguous. V was trimmed by 1 base and J by 0 bases, leaving 13 bases between them. Germline V gene data show CDR1 as SGHVS and CDR2 as FNYEAQ. The CDR3 is 17 amino acids.

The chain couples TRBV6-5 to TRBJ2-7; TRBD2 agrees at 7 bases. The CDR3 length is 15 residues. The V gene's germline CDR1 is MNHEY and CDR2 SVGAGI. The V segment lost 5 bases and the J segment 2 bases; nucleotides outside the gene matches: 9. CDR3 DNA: TGTGCCAGCAGTACCCGCCAGCGGGAAGCCTACGAGCAGTACTTC. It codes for CASSTRQREAYEQYF.

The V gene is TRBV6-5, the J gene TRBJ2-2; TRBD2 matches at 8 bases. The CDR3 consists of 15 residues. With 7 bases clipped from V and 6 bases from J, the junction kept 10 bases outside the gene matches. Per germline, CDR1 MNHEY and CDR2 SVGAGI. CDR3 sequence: CASTPGAGGAGELFF. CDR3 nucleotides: TGTGCCAGCACCCCAGGGGCCGGGGGGGCCGGGGAGCTGTTTTTT.

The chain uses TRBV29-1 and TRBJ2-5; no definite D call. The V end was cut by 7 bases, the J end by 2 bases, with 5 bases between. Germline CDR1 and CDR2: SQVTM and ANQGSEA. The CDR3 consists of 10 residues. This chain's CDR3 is CSALQETQYF. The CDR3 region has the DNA TGCAGCGCGCTTCAAGAGACCCAGTACTTC. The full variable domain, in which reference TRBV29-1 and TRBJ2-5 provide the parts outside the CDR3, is SAVISQKPSRDICQRGTSLTIQCQVDSQVTMMFWYRQQPGQSLTLIATANQGSEATYESGFVIDKFPISRPNLTFSTLTVSNMSPEDSSIYLCSALQETQYFGPGTRLLVL.